The sequence of this T cell receptor (beta chain) was determined in a study of vaccination and CD4 T cells after COVID-19 (dated by TCRdb to between 2022 and 2023). In the study overall: Convalescent patients had a positive SARS-CoV-2 result on nasal swab PCR, and of these patients, several had mild disease and one had severe disease. Six males and four females were included in the convalescent cohort, with two Hispanic individuals, seven Caucasians, two Asians and one multiracial person represented. Two doses of either the Pfizer-BioNTech BNT162b2 vaccine (n=8) or the Moderna mRNA-1273 vaccine (n=2) were administered to participants. Post-COVID blood samples from convalescent patients were collected a median of roughly 100 days after diagnosis, with a range of roughly 35 to 180 days. Post-vaccine blood samples were taken a median of around 68 days after the second vaccine dose, with a range of 14 to 241 days. Overlapping spike peptide pools from SARS-CoV-2 and from the common cold coronaviruses HCoV-NL63, HCoV-OC43 and HCoV-229E were used as culture stimuli. Control cultures used a CEFX viral epitope pool as positive control, an HIV-1 Nef peptide pool as negative control, or no peptide. In some eleven COVID-19 convalescent patients and a few infection-naive healthy vaccine recipients, researchers compared the spike-specific CD4+ TCR repertoire from before mRNA vaccination with the repertoire from after. Here is what the overall study found, with its caveats: In convalescent patients, a median around 83% of post-vaccine SARS-CoV-2-reactive clones were detected only after vaccination, and vaccine-specific priming was suggested by this finding. The study included relatively few convalescent patients and did not analyze early timepoints after natural infection. The median count of SARS-CoV-2-reactive clonotypes went up from around 23 after infection to a few dozen after vaccination, although the change was not significant. Of the vaccine-specific clones found in convalescent patients, nearly all (304 of 307) were mono-reactive for SARS-CoV-2 spike instead of being cross-reactive with common cold coronaviruses.

The meaning of the sample's treatment or condition label: roughly 10-day PBMC culture with coronavirus spike peptide pools or control peptides (ViraFEST assay). The ViraFEST assay was used in the study, in which antigen-specific T cells were expanded with peptide pools and expanded clonotypes were subsequently identified by TCR sequencing. Positive SARS-CoV-2 PCR tests in the convalescent patients dated from March to December 2020, before Alpha, Beta and Delta variants emerged in the United States. Each well held around 1.9 million PBMCs cultured with about 9.8 ug/ml peptide pools in IMDM containing approximately 5% human AB serum and around 10 IU/ml IL-2. On days 3 and 7, half of the culture medium was replaced with fresh IL-2-containing medium. After around 11 days of culture, CD4+ T cells were isolated by negative selection using the EasySep CD4+ T cell isolation kit. Ficoll-Paque Plus gradient centrifugation was used to isolate PBMCs from whole blood, and the isolated PBMCs were then either used fresh or cryopreserved at -140C. Culture conditions were generally each tested in triplicate wells.

In the case of this clonotype: No antigen is known for it. Qualities for individual bases were not recorded, and no much larger clone is one base off.

The library relied on PCR. At the Johns Hopkins FTIC core, DNA from the cultured CD4+ T cells underwent TCR sequencing with the Oncomine TCR Beta short-read assay. Genomic DNA was extracted from the cultured CD4+ T cells with the QIAamp micro DNA kit. Oncomine TCR Beta libraries made from cultured CD4+ T cells were pooled using unique dual indexes and sequenced on an Illumina iSeq 100. The source study handled its data this way. Non-productive sequences were removed, and CDR3s that did not start with C, did not end with F or W, or were shorter than 7 amino acids were discarded. The MANAFEST web application identified antigen-specific clonotypes by comparing peptide-stimulated wells against reference wells and other culture wells. Positive clones required FDR below 0.05, an odds ratio above 5, and productive frequency above 0.1% in at least two of three replicate wells. Clonotypes that were significantly expanded in both SARS-CoV-2 spike wells and at least one common cold coronavirus spike condition were defined as cross-reactive. Similarity between CDR3 sequences was evaluated in R version 3.6.1 using Levenshtein distances (stringdist) and unrooted phylogenetic trees (ape). TCRdb reanalyzed the raw reads on its own, using fastp at Q25 for trimming and MiXCR for clone calling, and kept in-frame beta chains. Each CDR3 protein gets just one entry, which takes the most common genes and DNA from the rows behind it. The V and J calls reflect TCRdb's pipeline rather than the authors' work. The sample table holds fewer than 18,000 distinct CDR3 sequences, of which around 50% were seen once. The ten largest clones capture about a tenth of the sample.

The sample was CD4+ T cells from blood, cultured in vitro. The receptor was isolated from a human donor who had recovered from COVID-19.

The DNA sequence is as follows: TGTGCCAGCAGGAGACGAGGGATTAATCAGCCCCAGCATTTT. Its protein reads: CASRRRGINQPQHF. The chain is assembled from TRBV6-4 and TRBJ1-5; no D gene call is confident. The CDR3 contains 14 residues, cysteine and phenylalanine counted. Of the read, only the CDR3 DNA is kept; its 42 bases are in frame from base 1. CDR1 and CDR2 were assigned from the germline V gene as MRHNA and SNTAGT. V is shortened by 6 bases, J by 4 bases, and the region joining them spans 13 bases.